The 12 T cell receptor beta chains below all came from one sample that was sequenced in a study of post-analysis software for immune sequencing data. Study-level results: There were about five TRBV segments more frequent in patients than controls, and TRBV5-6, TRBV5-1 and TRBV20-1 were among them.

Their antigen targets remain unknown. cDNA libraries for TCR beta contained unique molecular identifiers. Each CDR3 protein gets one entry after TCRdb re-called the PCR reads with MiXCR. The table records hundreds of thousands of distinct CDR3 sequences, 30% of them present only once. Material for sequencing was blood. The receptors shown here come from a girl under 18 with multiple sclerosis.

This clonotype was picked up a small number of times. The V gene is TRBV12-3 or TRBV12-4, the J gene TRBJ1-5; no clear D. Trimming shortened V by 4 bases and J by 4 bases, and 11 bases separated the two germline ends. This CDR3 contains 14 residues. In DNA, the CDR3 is TGTGCCAGCAGTTCGATCGGGAGTAATCAGCCCCAGCATTTT. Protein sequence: CASSSIGSNQPQHF.

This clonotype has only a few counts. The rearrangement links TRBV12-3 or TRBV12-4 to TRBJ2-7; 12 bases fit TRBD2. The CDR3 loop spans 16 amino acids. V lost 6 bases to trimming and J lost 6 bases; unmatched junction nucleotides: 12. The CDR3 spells CASSPGLAGLYSEQYF. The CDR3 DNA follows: TGTGCCAGCAGCCCCGGACTAGCGGGATTGTATAGCGAGCAGTACTTC.

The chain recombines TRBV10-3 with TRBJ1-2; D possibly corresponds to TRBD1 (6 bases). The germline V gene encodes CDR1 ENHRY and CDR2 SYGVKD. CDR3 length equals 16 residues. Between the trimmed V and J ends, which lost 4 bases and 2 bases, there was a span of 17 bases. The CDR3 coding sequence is TGTGCCATCAGTGGGTTCGGGGGCGAGGGGAACTATGGCTACACCTTC. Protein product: CAISGFGGEGNYGYTF.

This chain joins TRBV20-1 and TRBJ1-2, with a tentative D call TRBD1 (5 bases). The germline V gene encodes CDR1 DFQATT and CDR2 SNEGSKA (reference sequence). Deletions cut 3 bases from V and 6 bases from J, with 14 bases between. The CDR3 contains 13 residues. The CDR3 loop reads CSASQGVLDGYTF. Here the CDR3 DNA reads TGCAGTGCTAGCCAGGGCGTTTTAGATGGCTACACCTTC.

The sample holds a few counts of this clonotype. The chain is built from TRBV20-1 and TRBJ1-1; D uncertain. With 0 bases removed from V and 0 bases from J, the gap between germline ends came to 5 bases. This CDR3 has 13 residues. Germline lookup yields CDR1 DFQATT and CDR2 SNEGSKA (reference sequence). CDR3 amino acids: CSARDQVNTEAFF. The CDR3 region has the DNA TGCAGTGCTAGAGATCAAGTGAACACTGAAGCTTTCTTT.

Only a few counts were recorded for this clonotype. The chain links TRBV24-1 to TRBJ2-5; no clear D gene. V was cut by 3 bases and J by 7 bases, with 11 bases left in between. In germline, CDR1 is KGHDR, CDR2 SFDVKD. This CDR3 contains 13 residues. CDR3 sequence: CATSDPPTATQYF. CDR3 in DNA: TGTGCCACCAGTGATCCTCCCACGGCGACCCAGTACTTC.

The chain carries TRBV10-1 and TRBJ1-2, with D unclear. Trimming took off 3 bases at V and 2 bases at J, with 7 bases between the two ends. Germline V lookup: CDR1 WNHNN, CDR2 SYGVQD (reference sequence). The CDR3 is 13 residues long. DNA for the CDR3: TGCGCCAGCAGTGAATGGGCGAACTATGGCTACACCTTC. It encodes CASSEWANYGYTF.

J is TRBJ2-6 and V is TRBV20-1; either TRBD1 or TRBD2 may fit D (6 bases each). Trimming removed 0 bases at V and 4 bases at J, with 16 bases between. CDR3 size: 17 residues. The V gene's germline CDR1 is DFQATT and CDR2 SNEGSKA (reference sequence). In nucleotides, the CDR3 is TGCAGTGCTAGAGATTCACGGGGGCTCTCGGGGGCCAACGTCCTGACTTTC. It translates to CSARDSRGLSGANVLTF.

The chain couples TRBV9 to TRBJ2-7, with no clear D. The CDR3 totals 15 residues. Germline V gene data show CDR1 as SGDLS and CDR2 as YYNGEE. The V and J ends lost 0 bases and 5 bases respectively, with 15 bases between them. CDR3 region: CASSVGRFTKDEQYF. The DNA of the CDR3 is TGTGCCAGCAGCGTAGGACGGTTCACGAAGGACGAGCAGTACTTC.

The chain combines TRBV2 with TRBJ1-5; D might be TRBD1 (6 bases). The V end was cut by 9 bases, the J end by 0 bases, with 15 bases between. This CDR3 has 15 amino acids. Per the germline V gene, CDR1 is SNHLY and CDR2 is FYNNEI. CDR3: CASGGGIFSNQPQHF. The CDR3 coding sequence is TGTGCCAGTGGTGGGGGCATCTTTAGCAATCAGCCCCAGCATTTT.

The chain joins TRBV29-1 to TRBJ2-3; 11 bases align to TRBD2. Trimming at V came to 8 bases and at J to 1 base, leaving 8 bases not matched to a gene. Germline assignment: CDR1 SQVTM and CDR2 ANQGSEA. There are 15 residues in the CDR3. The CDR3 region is CSFAGTSGGTDTQYF. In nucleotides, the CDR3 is TGCAGCTTCGCCGGGACTAGCGGTGGCACAGATACGCAGTATTTT.

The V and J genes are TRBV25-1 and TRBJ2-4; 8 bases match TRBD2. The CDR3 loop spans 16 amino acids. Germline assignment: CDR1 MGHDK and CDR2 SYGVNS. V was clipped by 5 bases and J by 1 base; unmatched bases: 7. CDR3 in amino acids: CASSHTGGRAKNIQYF. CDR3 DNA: TGTGCCAGCAGTCATACGGGGGGGCGGGCCAAAAACATTCAGTACTTC. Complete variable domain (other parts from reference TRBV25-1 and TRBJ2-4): EADIYQTPRYLVIGTGKKITLECSQTMGHDKMYWYQQDPGMELHLIHYSYGVNSTEKGDLSSESTVSRIRTEHFPLTLESARPSHTSQYLCASSHTGGRAKNIQYFGAGTRLSVL.